This T cell receptor (beta chain) comes out of a study of cytomegalovirus exposure and HLA in healthy donors. Study findings and constraints: Among TCR beta chains, those listed as cytomegalovirus-associated numbered over 150.

In regard to this clone: Its target is not known.

CDR3 length: 13 amino acids. V gave up 4 bases and J gave up 7 bases, with 11 bases separating them. Germline V gene lookup returns CDR1 SQVTM and CDR2 ANQGSEA. The study ran its PCR with 60 Vbeta and 13 Jbeta primers. Here immunoSEQ multiplex PCR was the method, and the copy in TCRdb shows in-frame clones only, minus some. This sample has about 150,000 clones, with approximately 79% found just once. This sequence joins TRBV29-1 and TRBJ1-6, with D perhaps TRBD1 (5 bases). The sample consisted of PBMCs. The origin of this receptor is a woman between 35 and 50 years old in good health and CMV-seropositive. CDR3 bases: TGCAGCGTTGGGCAGGGCGTAAATTCACCCCTCCACTTT. Residues: CSVGQGVNSPLHF.